This section outlines one T cell receptor beta chain sequence together with its context. Its antigen is unidentified. This record belongs to a study of Ad26.COV2.S vaccination and SARS-CoV-2 variants. Study observations and caveats: Vaccine recipients showed a spike-specific TCR breadth that was higher than in placebo recipients.

Profiled with immunoSEQ multiplex PCR; TCRdb holds only in-frame clones, not every one. The repertoire includes 43,000 or so clones, around 83% of them detected once, and over 40% sits in the top ten. The source is a human donor who had recovered from COVID-19. The sequencing used peripheral blood, collected after recovery from COVID-19.

The CDR3 nucleotides read TGTGCCAGTAGTCAGGGGAGTTTACCTTCCGAGCAGTACTTC. Its translation is CASSQGSLPSEQYF. This chain joins TRBV19 and TRBJ2-7, with a weak D call TRBD1 (6 bases). The CDR3 has 14 residues. Trimming shortened V by 5 bases and J by 6 bases, and 17 bases separated the two germline ends. Germline-derived CDR1 and CDR2 are LNHDA and SQIVND (reference sequence). The whole variable domain, remainder taken from reference TRBV19 and TRBJ2-7, is DGGITQSPKYLFRKEGQNVTLSCEQNLNHDAMYWYRQDPGQGLRLIYYSQIVNDFQKGDIAEGYSVSREKKESFPLTVTSAQKNPTAFYLCASSQGSLPSEQYFGPGTRLTVT.